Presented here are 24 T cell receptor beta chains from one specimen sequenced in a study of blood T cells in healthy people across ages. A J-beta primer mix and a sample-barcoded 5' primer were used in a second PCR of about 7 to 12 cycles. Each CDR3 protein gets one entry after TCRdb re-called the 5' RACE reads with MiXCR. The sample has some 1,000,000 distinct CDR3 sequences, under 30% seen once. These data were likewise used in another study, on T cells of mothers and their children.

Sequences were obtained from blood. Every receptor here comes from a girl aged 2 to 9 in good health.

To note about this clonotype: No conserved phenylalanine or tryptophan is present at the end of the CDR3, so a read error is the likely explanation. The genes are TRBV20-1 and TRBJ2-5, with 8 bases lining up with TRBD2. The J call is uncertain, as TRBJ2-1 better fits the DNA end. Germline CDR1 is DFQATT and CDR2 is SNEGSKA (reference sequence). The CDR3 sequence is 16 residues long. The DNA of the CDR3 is TGCAGTGCTAGAGATCTATCAGCGGGAGTAGGCAATGAGCAGTTCCTC. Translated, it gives CSARDLSAGVGNEQFL.

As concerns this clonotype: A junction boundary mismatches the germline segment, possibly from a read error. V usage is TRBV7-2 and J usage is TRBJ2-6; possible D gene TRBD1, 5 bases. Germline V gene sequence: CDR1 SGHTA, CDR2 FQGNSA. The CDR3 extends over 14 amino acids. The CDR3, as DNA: TGTGCCAGCAGCTTAGGGGGCTCGGCCAACGTCCTGGCTTTC. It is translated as CASSLGGSANVLAF.

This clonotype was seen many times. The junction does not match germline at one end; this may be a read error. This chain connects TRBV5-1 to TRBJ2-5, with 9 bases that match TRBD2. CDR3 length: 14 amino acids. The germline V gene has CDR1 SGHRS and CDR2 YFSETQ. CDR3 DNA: TGTGCCAGCAGTCTACTAGCGGGCCAAGAGACCCAGTACTTC. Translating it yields CASSLLAGQETQYF.

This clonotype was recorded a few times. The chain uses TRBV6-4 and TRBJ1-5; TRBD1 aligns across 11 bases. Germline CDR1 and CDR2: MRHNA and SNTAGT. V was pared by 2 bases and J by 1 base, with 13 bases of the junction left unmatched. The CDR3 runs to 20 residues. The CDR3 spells CASSDTHRDRGTGSNQPQHF. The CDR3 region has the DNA TGTGCCAGCAGTGACACGCACCGGGACAGGGGGACGGGAAGCAATCAGCCCCAGCATTTT.

The CDR3: CASRELAGVETQYF. In DNA form, the CDR3 reads TGCGCCAGCAGAGAACTAGCGGGAGTGGAGACCCAGTACTTC. The rearrangement uses TRBV5-1 and TRBJ2-5, with TRBD2 matching over 11 bases. Germline V lookup: CDR1 SGHRS, CDR2 YFSETQ. This CDR3 is built from 14 residues. Trimming took 5 bases from V and 5 from J; bases not matched to a gene: 5.

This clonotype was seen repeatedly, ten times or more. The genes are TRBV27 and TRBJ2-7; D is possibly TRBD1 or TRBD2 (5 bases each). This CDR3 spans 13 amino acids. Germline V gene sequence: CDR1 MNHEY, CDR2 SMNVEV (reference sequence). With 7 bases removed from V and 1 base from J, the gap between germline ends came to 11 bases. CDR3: CASNRDGSYEQYF. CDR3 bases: TGTGCCAGCAATCGGGACGGTTCCTACGAGCAGTACTTC.

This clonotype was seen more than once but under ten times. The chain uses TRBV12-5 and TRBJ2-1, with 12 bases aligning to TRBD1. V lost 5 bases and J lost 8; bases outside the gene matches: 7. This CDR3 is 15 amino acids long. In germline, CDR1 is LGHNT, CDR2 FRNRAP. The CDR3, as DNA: TGTGCTAGTGGTGCGGGGACAGGGGGCTCGGATGAGCAGTTCTTC. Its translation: CASGAGTGGSDEQFF.

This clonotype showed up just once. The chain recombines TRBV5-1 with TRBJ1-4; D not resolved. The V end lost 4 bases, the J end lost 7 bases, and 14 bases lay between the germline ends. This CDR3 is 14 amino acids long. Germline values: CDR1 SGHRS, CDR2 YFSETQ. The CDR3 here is CASSLDYPIEKLFF. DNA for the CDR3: TGCGCCAGCAGCCTCGACTACCCCATTGAAAAACTGTTTTTT.

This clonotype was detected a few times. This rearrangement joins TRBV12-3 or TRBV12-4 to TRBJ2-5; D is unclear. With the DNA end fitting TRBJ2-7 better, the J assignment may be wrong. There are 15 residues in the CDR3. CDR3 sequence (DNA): TGTGCCAGCAGCCCTATCTCAGGATCGACCTACGAGCAGTACTTC. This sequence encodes CASSPISGSTYEQYF.

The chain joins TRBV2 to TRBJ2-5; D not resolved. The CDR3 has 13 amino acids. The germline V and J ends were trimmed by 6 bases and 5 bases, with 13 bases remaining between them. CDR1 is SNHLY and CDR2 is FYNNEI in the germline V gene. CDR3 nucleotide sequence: TGTGCCAGCAGGGACGTCGGTAGGGAGACCCAGTACTTC. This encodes CASRDVGRETQYF.

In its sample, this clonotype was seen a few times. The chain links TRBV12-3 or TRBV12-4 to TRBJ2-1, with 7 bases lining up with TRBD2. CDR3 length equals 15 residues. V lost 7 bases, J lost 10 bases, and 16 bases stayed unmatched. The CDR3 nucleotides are TGTGCCAGCACCGTACGGGGACTAAGGCCGGGGGAGCAGTTCTTC. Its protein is CASTVRGLRPGEQFF.

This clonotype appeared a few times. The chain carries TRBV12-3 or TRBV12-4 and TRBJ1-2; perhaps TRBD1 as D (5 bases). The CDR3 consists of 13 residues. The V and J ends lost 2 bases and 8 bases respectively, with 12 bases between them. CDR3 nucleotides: TGTGCCAGCAGTTTAAGGGGACGCGGGGGCTACACCTTC. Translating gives CASSLRGRGGYTF.

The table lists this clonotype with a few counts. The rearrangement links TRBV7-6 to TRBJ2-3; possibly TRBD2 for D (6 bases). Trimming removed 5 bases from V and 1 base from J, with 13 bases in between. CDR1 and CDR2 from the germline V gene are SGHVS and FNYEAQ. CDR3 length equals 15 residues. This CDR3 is CASSTGLPGTDTQYF. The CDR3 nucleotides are TGTGCCAGCAGCACGGGACTCCCTGGCACAGATACGCAGTATTTT.

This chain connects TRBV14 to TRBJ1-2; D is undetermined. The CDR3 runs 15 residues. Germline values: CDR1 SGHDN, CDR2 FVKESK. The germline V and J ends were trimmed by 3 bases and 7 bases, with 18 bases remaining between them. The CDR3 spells CASSQDWKGTTGYTF. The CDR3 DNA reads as TGTGCCAGCAGCCAGGATTGGAAGGGTACGACTGGCTACACCTTC. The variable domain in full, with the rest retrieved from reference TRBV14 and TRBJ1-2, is EAGVTQFPSHSVIEKGQTVTLRCDPISGHDNLYWYRRVMGKEIKFLLHFVKESKQDESGMPNNRFLAERTGGTYSTLKVQPAELEDSGVYFCASSQDWKGTTGYTFGSGTRLTVV.

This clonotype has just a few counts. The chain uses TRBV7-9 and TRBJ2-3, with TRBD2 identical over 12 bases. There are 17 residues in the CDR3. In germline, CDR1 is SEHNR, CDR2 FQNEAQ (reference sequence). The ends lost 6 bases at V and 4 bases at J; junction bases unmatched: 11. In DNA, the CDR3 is TGTGCCAGCAGGTTCTCGACTAGCGGGAGATTGGCAGATACGCAGTATTTT. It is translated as CASRFSTSGRLADTQYF.

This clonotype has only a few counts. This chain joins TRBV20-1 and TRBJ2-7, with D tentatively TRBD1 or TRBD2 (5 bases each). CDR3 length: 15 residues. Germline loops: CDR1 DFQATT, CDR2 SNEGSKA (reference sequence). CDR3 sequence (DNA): TGCAGCGCACTAGGGACCGGGCGTTTGTTTTACGAGCAGTACTTC. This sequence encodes CSALGTGRLFYEQYF.

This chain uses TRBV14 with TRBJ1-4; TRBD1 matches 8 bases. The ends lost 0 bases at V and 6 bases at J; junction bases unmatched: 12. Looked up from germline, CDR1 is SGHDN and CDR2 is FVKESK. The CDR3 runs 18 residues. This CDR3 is CASSQEWPGQAPDEKLFF. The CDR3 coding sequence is TGTGCCAGCAGCCAAGAATGGCCGGGACAGGCCCCCGATGAAAAACTGTTTTTT.

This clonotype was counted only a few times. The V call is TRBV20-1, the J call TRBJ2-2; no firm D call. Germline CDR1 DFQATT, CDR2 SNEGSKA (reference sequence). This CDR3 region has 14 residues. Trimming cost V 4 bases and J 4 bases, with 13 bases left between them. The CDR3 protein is CSAKVGRGTGELFF. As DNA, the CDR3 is TGCAGTGCTAAAGTGGGTAGAGGCACCGGGGAGCTGTTTTTT.

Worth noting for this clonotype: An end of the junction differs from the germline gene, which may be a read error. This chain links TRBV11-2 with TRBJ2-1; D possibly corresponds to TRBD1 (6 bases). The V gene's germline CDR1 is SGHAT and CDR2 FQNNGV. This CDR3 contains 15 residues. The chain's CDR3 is CASSLERGSFNEQFF. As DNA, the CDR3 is TGTGCCAGCAGCTTAGAAAGGGGGTCCTTCAATGAGCAGTTCTTC.

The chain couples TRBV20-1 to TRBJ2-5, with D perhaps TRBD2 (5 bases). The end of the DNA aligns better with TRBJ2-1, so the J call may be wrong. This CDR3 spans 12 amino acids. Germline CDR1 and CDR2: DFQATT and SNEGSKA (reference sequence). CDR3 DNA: TGCAGTGCTAGAGATGAAGCGGCGGTGCAGTTCTTC. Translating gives CSARDEAAVQFF.

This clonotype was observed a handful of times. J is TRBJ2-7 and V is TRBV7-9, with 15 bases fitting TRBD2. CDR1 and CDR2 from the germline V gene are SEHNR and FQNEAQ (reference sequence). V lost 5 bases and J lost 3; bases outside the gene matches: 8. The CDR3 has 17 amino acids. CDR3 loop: CASSPPRTSGGGYEQYF. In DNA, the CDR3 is TGTGCCAGCAGCCCTCCTCGGACTAGCGGGGGGGGCTACGAGCAGTACTTC.

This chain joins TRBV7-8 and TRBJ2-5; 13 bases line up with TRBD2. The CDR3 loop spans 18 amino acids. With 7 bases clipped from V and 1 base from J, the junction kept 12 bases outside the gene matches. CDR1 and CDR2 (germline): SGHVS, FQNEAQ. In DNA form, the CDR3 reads TGTGCCAGCAACGACCCCGGGACTAGCGGGGCCGGCCAAGAGACCCAGTACTTC. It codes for CASNDPGTSGAGQETQYF.

This chain's CDR3 is CASSPRDRLGDEQFF. CDR3 in DNA: TGTGCCAGCAGCCCCAGGGACCGACTAGGTGATGAGCAGTTCTTC. The chain uses TRBV3-1 and TRBJ2-1, with D possibly TRBD2 on 6 matching bases. CDR1 is LGHDT, CDR2 YNNKEL, per germline (reference sequence). The CDR3 consists of 15 residues. The V end lost 4 bases, the J end lost 8 bases, and 18 bases lay between the germline ends.

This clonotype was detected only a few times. The CDR3 coding sequence is TGTGCCAGCGGAGGCTTTAGCGGGAGTGTGTACGAGCAGTACTTC. Residues: CASGGFSGSVYEQYF. The chain recombines TRBV6-5 with TRBJ2-7; TRBD2 matches 9 bases. After removal of 8 bases from V and 4 bases from J, the junction contained 12 bases not matched to a gene. CDR1 and CDR2 from the germline V gene are MNHEY and SVGAGI. The CDR3 consists of 15 residues.